The source of this T cell receptor beta chain is a study of T cells in localized non-small cell lung cancer. Study results and caveats: Highest T cell clonality was seen in uninvolved adjacent lung, surpassing that measured in tumor. Increased T cell density in blood showed an association with longer overall survival.

The CDR3 covers 15 residues. V lost 1 base and J lost 0, with 11 bases in between. CDR1 and CDR2 from the germline V gene are GTSNPN and SVGIG (reference sequence). Data came from immunoSEQ multiplex PCR; TCRdb stores just in-frame clones and leaves some out. The sample includes about 59,000 clones, approximately 89% of them seen just once. To note about this clone: Its antigen is not identified.

The clonotype comes from a man aged 35 to 70 with stage I lung adenocarcinoma. Sequencing was performed on peripheral blood, taken before any cancer treatment. J is TRBJ2-3 and V is TRBV30, with D perhaps TRBD2 (6 bases). The CDR3 reads CAWSGGAASTDTQYF. The DNA for the CDR3 is TGTGCCTGGAGTGGCGGGGCGGCAAGCACAGATACGCAGTATTTT.